A selection of T cell receptor beta chains follows, all from one sample in a study of shared clonotypes between healthy human individuals. TCRdb's table, derived via immunoSEQ multiplex PCR, lists solely in-frame clones and lacks some. Found here are around 500,000 clones, 79% of them singletons; the top ten hold 12%. The specimen was PBMCs. The receptors come from a woman aged 40 to 55 in good health. Some clones in this sample may be carry-over from other donors' samples. CDR3s include the opening cysteine and the closing phenylalanine or tryptophan. The D gene is left open where the match is weak. Rows may omit the clone size; those that give it use once, few, many or a size class.

v_call	j_call	clone_size	d_call	cdr3_nt	cdr3_aa
TRBV5-5	TRBJ1-5	NA	NA	TGTGCCAGCAGCTTGTTGCCGGCAGGGGGCAATCAGCCCCAGCATTTT	CASSLLPAGGNQPQHF
TRBV7-2	TRBJ2-7	NA	NA	TGTGCCAGCAGCACCTGGGGGTCAAAGGCCTACGAGCAGTACTTC	CASSTWGSKAYEQYF
TRBV7-9	TRBJ2-7	NA	NA	TGTGCCAGCAGCTTAATGAGTGACTCCTACGAGCAGTACTTC	CASSLMSDSYEQYF
TRBV5-5	TRBJ2-7	NA	NA	TGTGCCAGCAGCTTGAATCCAGGAGGTTACGAGCAGTACTTC	CASSLNPGGYEQYF
TRBV5-1	TRBJ1-4	few	NA	TGCGCCAGCAGCTTGGGGGACCTGGGGAAACTGTTTTTT	CASSLGDLGKLFF
TRBV5-1	TRBJ1-2	once	NA	TGTGCCAGCAGCCCGCGACAGATCTATGGCTACACCTTC	CASSPRQIYGYTF
TRBV28	TRBJ1-1	NA	NA	TGTGCCAGCAGTTTTGGTTTTGTGGGGGGGAACACTGAAGCTTTCTTT	CASSFGFVGGNTEAFF
TRBV25-1	TRBJ2-1	NA	NA	TGTGCCTGCAAATCCGGCCTAGCCGAGGGTCCGCAGTTCTTC	CACKSGLAEGPQFF
TRBV27	TRBJ2-3	NA	TRBD2	TGTGCCAGCAGCACCAGGGGACTAGCGGGAGATACGCAGTATTTT	CASSTRGLAGDTQYF
TRBV5-1	TRBJ1-2	NA	TRBD1	TGCGCCAGCAGCGATCCGTCGACAGGGTCATTAGTTCCCTATGGCTACACCTTC	CASSDPSTGSLVPYGYTF
TRBV30	TRBJ2-3	NA	TRBD2	TGTGCCTGGAGTCCCCCTTGGGGGAGCGGGAGAAGGGGTACGCAGTATTTT	CAWSPPWGSGRRGTQYF
TRBV5-5	TRBJ2-2	NA	NA	TGTGCCAGCAGCTTCGAGGGCACCGGGGAGCTGTTTTTT	CASSFEGTGELFF
TRBV7-3	TRBJ1-2	NA	NA	TGTGCCAGCAGCCCATCCCCAGTAGTTTACTATGGCTACACCTTC	CASSPSPVVYYGYTF
TRBV7-6	TRBJ2-1	once	TRBD2	TGTGCCAGCAGCCGGGGACTAGCGGGAGGGTTTAACAATGAGCAGTTCTTC	CASSRGLAGGFNNEQFF
TRBV19	TRBJ2-1	NA	TRBD2	TGTGCCAGTAGTATTACTAGCGGGAGTATGTTTGGCAATGAGCAGTTCTTC	CASSITSGSMFGNEQFF
TRBV10-2	TRBJ2-2	NA	TRBD2	TGCGCCAGCACCGGGACTAGCGGGAGGCGGGTTCAAGGTGCCGGGGAGCTGTTTTTT	CASTGTSGRRVQGAGELFF
TRBV9	TRBJ2-7	once	NA	TGTGCCAGCAGCGTAGAATCCGCGGGTGAACCCTACGAGCAGTACTTC	CASSVESAGEPYEQYF
TRBV5-6	TRBJ1-1	few	TRBD1	TGTGCCAGCAGCTGGAGTTACGGACAGGGAGTGAACACTGAAGCTTTCTTT	CASSWSYGQGVNTEAFF
TRBV28	TRBJ1-3	NA	TRBD1	TGTGCCAGCTTGACAGGGGCTGGAAACACCATATATTTT	CASLTGAGNTIYF
TRBV19	TRBJ2-7	NA	TRBD1	TGTGCCAGTAGTATGGGACAGGGAACTCCCACCTACGAGCAGTACTTC	CASSMGQGTPTYEQYF
TRBV19	TRBJ1-3	NA	NA	TGTGCCAGTACCCTGCGGGGAGGGGCCAGCTCTGGAAACACCATATATTTT	CASTLRGGASSGNTIYF
TRBV11-2	TRBJ2-1	NA	TRBD1	TGTGCCAGCAGCTTACGCAGGGGGCTTTTTAACTACAATGAGCAGTTCTTC	CASSLRRGLFNYNEQFF
TRBV6-1	TRBJ2-5	NA	NA	TGTGCCAGCAGGGGCAGCCAACTAAGGGAGACCCAGTACTTC	CASRGSQLRETQYF
TRBV30	TRBJ2-3	NA	NA	TGTGCCTGGACCGGGACTCCCGGCACAGATACGCAGTATTTT	CAWTGTPGTDTQYF
TRBV30	TRBJ2-5	NA	TRBD1	TGTGCCTTGACAGGGGACTTACAAGAGACCCAGTACTTC	CALTGDLQETQYF
TRBV10-1	TRBJ2-2	once	NA	TGCGCCACTAACAACGAGACAGCGAACACCGGGGAGCTGTTTTTT	CATNNETANTGELFF
TRBV28	TRBJ1-1	NA	NA	TGTGCCAGCAGTTTGGGATGGGGAGCTTTCTTT	CASSLGWGAFF
TRBV19	TRBJ1-1	few	TRBD1	TGTGCCAGTAGCCAGGACAGGAGCACTGAAGCTTTCTTT	CASSQDRSTEAFF
TRBV28	TRBJ1-1	NA	TRBD1	TGTGCCAGCAGTTTAGACAGGGGCGAGGAAGCTTTCTTT	CASSLDRGEEAFF
TRBV7-9	TRBJ2-1	once	TRBD2	TGTGCCAGCAGCTTAGGACTAGCGCATGAGCAGTTCTTC	CASSLGLAHEQFF
TRBV6-5	TRBJ2-1	NA	TRBD2	TGTGCCAGCACCCCCTGGGGCGGGAGGGCCGATGAGCAGTTCTTC	CASTPWGGRADEQFF
TRBV11-2	TRBJ2-3	NA	NA	TGTGCCAGCAGACCTGGGACGGCCGCAGATACGCAGTATTTT	CASRPGTAADTQYF
TRBV19	TRBJ2-3	NA	NA	TGTGCCAGTAGTATGGCCAGCACAGATACGCAGTATTTT	CASSMASTDTQYF
TRBV2	TRBJ1-1	many	TRBD1	TGTGCCAGCAGGACTGGACAGGGGAACACTGAAGCTTTCTTT	CASRTGQGNTEAFF
TRBV4-1	TRBJ2-1	once	NA	TGCGCCAGCAGCCAAGAACCCCGGCTCAATGAGCAGTTCTTC	CASSQEPRLNEQFF
TRBV28	TRBJ2-7	NA	NA	TGTGCCAGCAGTCCCGAAGAGGGAGGCGTTTACGAGCAGTACTTC	CASSPEEGGVYEQYF
TRBV5-1	TRBJ2-2	NA	NA	TGCGCCAGCAGCTTGGTGCACAACACCGGGGAGCTGTTTTTT	CASSLVHNTGELFF
TRBV9	TRBJ2-1	NA	TRBD2	TGTGCCAGCAGCGTCGGGACTACCTACAATGAGCAGTTCTTC	CASSVGTTYNEQFF
TRBV10-3	TRBJ2-4	NA	TRBD2	TGTGCCATCAGTGAGTCCACCGGGACTAGCGGGGGGGGCAAAAACATTCAGTACTTC	CAISESTGTSGGGKNIQYF
TRBV5-1	TRBJ1-1	NA	NA	TGCGCCAGCAGCGAGGGGTCCCACACTGAAGCTTTCTTT	CASSEGSHTEAFF
TRBV7-9	TRBJ2-7	NA	TRBD2	TGTGCCAGCAGCTTAGTGATAGCGGGGGACCCCTACGAGCAGTACTTC	CASSLVIAGDPYEQYF
TRBV4-2	TRBJ1-1	once	TRBD1	TGTGCCAGCAGCCAAGATCTTTCCGGGACAGGGGGAAAAGGTGGGAAACTTTGGAACACTGAAGCTTTCTTT	CASSQDLSGTGGKGGKLWNTEAFF
TRBV12-2	TRBJ2-3	NA	NA	TGTGCAAGGTCCGGGACAGAGGGCCCCACAGATACGCAGTATTTT	CARSGTEGPTDTQYF
TRBV5-1	TRBJ2-7	NA	TRBD2	TGCGCCAGCAGCTTTAGAGCGGGAAGCTCCTACGAGCAGTACTTC	CASSFRAGSSYEQYF
TRBV5-4	TRBJ2-5	once	NA	TGTGCCAGCAGCTTCAGGAGGGCCCAAGAGACCCAGTACTTC	CASSFRRAQETQYF
TRBV30	TRBJ2-3	NA	NA	TGTGCCTGGAGTATGGACCTCAACTTACAGTATTTT	CAWSMDLNLQYF
TRBV25-1	TRBJ2-1	NA	TRBD1	TGTGCCAGCACCGGGACAGGGGGTTACAATGAGCAGTTCTTC	CASTGTGGYNEQFF
TRBV6-1	TRBJ2-5	NA	TRBD1	TGTGCCAGCAGGGAACCTCCGACAGGGGGTAGAGAGACCCAGTACTTC	CASREPPTGGRETQYF
TRBV9	TRBJ2-1	NA	NA	TGTGCCAGCAGCGTCGCCCCCGGAGGCGGGAATGAGCAGTTCTTC	CASSVAPGGGNEQFF
TRBV12-5	TRBJ2-1	NA	NA	TGTGCTAGTGCCCCAATAGGGGCCGTAAATGAGCAGTTCTTC	CASAPIGAVNEQFF
TRBV11-3	TRBJ2-7	NA	TRBD2	TGTGCCAGCAGCTCCCAAGCCCCTAGCGGGCGGGCCTACGAGCAGTACTTC	CASSSQAPSGRAYEQYF
TRBV28	TRBJ2-3	NA	TRBD2	TGTGCCAGCAGTTCTAGCGGAGATACGCAGTATTTT	CASSSSGDTQYF
TRBV11-1	TRBJ1-1	NA	NA	TGTGCCAGCAGCTTAGGGGCAGGGTCGAACACTGAAGCTTTCTTT	CASSLGAGSNTEAFF